Presented here are 9 T cell receptor beta chains from one specimen sequenced in a study of T cell changes during pregnancy in multiple sclerosis (dated by TCRdb to 2018 to 2020). The library was made by the immunoSEQ multiplex PCR assay. The source is immuneACCESS, and TCRdb retained only in-frame sequences with V and J called. Part of the clones is not carried over; for the studies checked, unresolved V genes explain less than half of this, and the remainder is unexplained. In all, the sample holds some 96,000 clones, and about 90% of those were seen once. The ten top clones hold 1.9% of the sample. Specimen: peripheral blood, collected after pregnancy. The source is a female donor with multiple sclerosis, enrolled in a pregnancy study.

The genes are TRBV28 and TRBJ1-3, with a tentative D call TRBD1 (5 bases). This CDR3 has 11 residues. The germline gives CDR1 MDHEN, CDR2 SYDVKM. V lost 6 bases to trimming and J lost 12 bases, with 12 bases between them. CDR3 protein: CASSHPGDIYF. The CDR3 DNA follows: TGTGCCAGCAGCCACCCGGGGGACATATATTTT. Complete variable domain (other parts from reference TRBV28 and TRBJ1-3): DVKVTQSSRYLVKRTGEKVFLECVQDMDHENMFWYRQDPGLGLRLIYFSYDVKMKEKGDIPEGYSVSREKKERFSLILESASTNQTSMYLCASSHPGDIYFGEGSWLTVV.

The rearrangement uses TRBV10-3 and TRBJ2-7; 7 nucleotides agree with TRBD2. The V segment lost 0 bases and the J segment 6 bases; nucleotides outside the gene matches: 5. The CDR3 spans 14 residues. CDR1 is ENHRY, CDR2 SYGVKD, per germline. CDR3 bases: TGTGCCATCAGTGAGTCGGGGAGGGGAGGCGAGCAGTACTTC. Protein sequence: CAISESGRGGEQYF.

The chain combines TRBV5-4 with TRBJ1-1, with D possibly TRBD1 on 6 matching bases. This CDR3 spans 14 amino acids. The germline V gene has CDR1 SGHNT and CDR2 YYREEE (reference sequence). V lost 3 bases and J 1 base, leaving 10 bases between the germline ends. The CDR3 sequence: CASSSGHTNTEAFF. The CDR3 DNA is TGTGCCAGCAGCTCGGGACACACGAACACTGAAGCTTTCTTT.

J is TRBJ2-1 and V is TRBV19; 9 bases are shared with TRBD2. Per germline, CDR1 LNHDA and CDR2 SQIVND (reference sequence). The CDR3 extends over 15 amino acids. V was pared by 7 bases and J by 4 bases, with 8 bases of the junction left unmatched. Here the CDR3 DNA reads TGTGCCAGTATGGGGCGGGAGGGCCTGTACAATGAGCAGTTCTTC. Residues: CASMGREGLYNEQFF.

This clone was counted a single time. V gene TRBV12-5 combines with J gene TRBJ1-1, with 9 bases lining up with TRBD1. The germline V gene has CDR1 LGHNT and CDR2 FRNRAP. The CDR3 spans 16 residues. V was pared by 0 bases and J by 4 bases, with 6 bases of the junction left unmatched. CDR3 sequence reads: CASGLVGTGRGTEAFF. The CDR3 region has the DNA TGTGCTAGTGGTTTGGTAGGGACAGGGCGGGGCACTGAAGCTTTCTTT.

This clone was counted a single time. This chain links TRBV5-1 with TRBJ1-1; 9 nucleotides agree with TRBD1. The V and J ends lost 0 bases and 0 bases, in that order; junction bases with no gene match: 3. The V gene's germline CDR1 is SGHRS and CDR2 YFSETQ. The CDR3 runs 16 residues. The CDR3 nucleotides read TGCGCCAGCAGCTTGGCCGGACAGGGGATGAACACTGAAGCTTTCTTT. Protein sequence: CASSLAGQGMNTEAFF.

This clone was observed once. The chain carries TRBV29-1 and TRBJ2-7; the D gene is possibly TRBD1 (6 bases). Germline V gives CDR1 SQVTM, CDR2 ANQGSEA. Trimming pared 5 bases from V and 2 bases from J, leaving 10 bases between. CDR3 length: 12 residues. CDR3 protein: CSVQDRPYEQYF. DNA of the CDR3: TGCAGCGTTCAGGACAGACCCTACGAGCAGTACTTC.

The V gene is TRBV27, the J gene TRBJ2-7, with 10 bases that match TRBD2. V lost 8 bases to trimming and J lost 6 bases; unmatched junction nucleotides: 19. The CDR3 is 17 amino acids. From germline, CDR1 is MNHEY and CDR2 SMNVEV (reference sequence). The CDR3 here is CASSKVGGLASLGEQYF. CDR3 nucleotides: TGTGCCAGCTCAAAGGTGGGGGGACTAGCGTCTTTGGGCGAGCAGTACTTC.

The chain is built from TRBV30 and TRBJ2-1; 7 bases fit TRBD1. The V and J ends lost 1 base and 12 bases, in that order; junction bases with no gene match: 3. Germline values: CDR1 GTSNPN, CDR2 SVGIG (reference sequence). There are 11 residues in the CDR3. Here the CDR3 reads CAWSGGDRQFF. CDR3 sequence (DNA): TGTGCCTGGAGTGGAGGGGACAGGCAGTTCTTC.